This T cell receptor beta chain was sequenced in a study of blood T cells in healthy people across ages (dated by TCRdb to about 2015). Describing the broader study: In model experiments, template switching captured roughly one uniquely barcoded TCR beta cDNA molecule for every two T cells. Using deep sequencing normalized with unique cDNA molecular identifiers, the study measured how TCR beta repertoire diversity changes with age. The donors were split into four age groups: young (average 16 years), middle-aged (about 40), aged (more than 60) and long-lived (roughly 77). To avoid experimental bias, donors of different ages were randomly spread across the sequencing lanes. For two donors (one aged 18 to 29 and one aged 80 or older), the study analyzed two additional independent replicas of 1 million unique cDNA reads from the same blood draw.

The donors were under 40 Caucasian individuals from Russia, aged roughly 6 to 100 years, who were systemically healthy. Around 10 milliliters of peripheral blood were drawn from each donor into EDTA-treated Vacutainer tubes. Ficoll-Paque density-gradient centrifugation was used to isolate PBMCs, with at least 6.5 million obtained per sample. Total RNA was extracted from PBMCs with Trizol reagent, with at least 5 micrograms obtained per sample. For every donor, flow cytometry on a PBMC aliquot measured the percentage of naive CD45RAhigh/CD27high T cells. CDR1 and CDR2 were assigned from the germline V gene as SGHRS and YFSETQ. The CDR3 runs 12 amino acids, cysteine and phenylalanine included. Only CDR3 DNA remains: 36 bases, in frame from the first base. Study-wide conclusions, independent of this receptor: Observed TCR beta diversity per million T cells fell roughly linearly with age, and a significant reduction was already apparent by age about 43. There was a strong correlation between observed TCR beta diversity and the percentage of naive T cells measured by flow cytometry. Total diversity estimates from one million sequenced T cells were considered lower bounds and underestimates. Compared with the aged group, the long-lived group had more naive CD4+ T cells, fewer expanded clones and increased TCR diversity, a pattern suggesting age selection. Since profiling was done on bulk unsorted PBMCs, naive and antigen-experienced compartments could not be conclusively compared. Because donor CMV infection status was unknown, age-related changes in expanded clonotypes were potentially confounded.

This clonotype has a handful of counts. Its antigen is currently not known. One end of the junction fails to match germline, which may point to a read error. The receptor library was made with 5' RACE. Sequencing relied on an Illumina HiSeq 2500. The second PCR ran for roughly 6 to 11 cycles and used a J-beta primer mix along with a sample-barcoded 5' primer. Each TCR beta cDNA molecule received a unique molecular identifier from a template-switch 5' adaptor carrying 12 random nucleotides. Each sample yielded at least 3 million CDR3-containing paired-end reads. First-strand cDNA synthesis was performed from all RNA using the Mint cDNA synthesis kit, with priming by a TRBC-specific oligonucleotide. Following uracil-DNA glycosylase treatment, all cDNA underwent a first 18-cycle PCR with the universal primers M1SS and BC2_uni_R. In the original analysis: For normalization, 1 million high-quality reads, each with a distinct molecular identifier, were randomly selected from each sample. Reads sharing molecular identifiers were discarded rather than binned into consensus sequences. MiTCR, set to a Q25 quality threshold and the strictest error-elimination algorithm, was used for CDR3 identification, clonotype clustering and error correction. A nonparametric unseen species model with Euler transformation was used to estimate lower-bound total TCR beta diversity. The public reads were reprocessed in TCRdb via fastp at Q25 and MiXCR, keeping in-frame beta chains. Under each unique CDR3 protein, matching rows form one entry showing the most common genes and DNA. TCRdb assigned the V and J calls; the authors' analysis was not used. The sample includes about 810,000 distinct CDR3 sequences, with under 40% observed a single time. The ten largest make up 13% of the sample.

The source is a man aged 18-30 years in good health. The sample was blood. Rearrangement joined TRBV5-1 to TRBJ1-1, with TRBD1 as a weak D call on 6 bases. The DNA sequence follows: TGCGCCAGCAGTTTGGGGGGCTCGGGAGCTTTCTTT. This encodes CASSLGGSGAFF. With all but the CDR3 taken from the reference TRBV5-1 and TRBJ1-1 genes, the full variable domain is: KAGVTQTPRYLIKTRGQQVTLSCSPISGHRSVSWYQQTPGQGLQFLFEYFSETQRNKGNFPGRFSGRQFSNSRSEMNVSTLELGDSALYLCASSLGGSGAFFGQGTRLTVV.